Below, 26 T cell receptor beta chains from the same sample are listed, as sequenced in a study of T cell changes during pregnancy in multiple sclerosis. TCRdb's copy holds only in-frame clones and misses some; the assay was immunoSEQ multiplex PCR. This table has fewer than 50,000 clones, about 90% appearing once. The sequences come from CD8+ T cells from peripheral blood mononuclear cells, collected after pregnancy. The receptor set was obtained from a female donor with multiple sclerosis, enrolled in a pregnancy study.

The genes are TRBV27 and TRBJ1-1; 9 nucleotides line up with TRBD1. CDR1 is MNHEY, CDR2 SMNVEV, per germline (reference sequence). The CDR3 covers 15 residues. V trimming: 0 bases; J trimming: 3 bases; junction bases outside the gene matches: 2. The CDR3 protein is CASSLSWTGDTEAFF. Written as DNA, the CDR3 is TGTGCCAGCAGTTTATCCTGGACAGGGGACACTGAAGCTTTCTTT.

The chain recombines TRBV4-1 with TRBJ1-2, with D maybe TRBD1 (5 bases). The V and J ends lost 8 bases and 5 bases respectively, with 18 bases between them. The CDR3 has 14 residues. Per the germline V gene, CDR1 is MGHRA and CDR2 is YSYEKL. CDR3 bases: TGCGCCAGCGCAGGAGGAGGGGCGGATTATGGCTACACCTTC. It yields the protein CASAGGGADYGYTF.

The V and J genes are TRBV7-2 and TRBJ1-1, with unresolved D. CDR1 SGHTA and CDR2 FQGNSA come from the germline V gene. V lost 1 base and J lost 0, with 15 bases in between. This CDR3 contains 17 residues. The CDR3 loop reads CASSLEMGENMNTEAFF. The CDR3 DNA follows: TGTGCCAGCAGCTTAGAGATGGGCGAAAACATGAACACTGAAGCTTTCTTT.

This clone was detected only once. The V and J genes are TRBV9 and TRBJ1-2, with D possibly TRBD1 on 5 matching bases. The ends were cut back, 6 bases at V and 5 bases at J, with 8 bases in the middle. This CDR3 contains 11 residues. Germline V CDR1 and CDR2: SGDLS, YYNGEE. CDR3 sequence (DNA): TGTGCCAGCAATGGACATTATGGCTACACCTTC. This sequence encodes CASNGHYGYTF.

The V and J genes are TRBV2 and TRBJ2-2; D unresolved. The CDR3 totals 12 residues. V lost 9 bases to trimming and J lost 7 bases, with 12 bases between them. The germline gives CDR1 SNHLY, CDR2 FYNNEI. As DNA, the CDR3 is TGTGCCAGTAATTACGGTGGCGGGGAGCTGTTTTTT. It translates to CASNYGGGELFF.

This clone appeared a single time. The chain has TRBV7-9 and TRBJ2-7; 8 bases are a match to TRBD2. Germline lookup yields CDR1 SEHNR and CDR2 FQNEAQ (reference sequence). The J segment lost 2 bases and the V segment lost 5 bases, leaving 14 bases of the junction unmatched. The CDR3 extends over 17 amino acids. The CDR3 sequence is CASSPQTAAGATYEQYF. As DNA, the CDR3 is TGTGCCAGCAGCCCCCAGACTGCAGCGGGGGCCACCTACGAGCAGTACTTC.

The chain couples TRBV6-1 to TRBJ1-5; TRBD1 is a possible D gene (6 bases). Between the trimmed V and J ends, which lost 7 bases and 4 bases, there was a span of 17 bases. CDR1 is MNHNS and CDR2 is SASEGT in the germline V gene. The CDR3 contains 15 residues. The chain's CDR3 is CASIPYGQGNQPQHF. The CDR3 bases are TGTGCCAGCATCCCGTACGGTCAGGGGAATCAGCCCCAGCATTTT.

CDR3 nucleotides: TGTGCCAGCACCCTGTCACCAGTTTCCTACGAGCAGTACTTC. Its protein product is CASTLSPVSYEQYF. The rearrangement joins TRBV5-6 to TRBJ2-7; no clear D gene. Germline values: CDR1 SGHDT, CDR2 YYEEEE. There are 14 residues in the CDR3. Trimming cost V 6 bases and J 1 base, with 14 bases left between them.

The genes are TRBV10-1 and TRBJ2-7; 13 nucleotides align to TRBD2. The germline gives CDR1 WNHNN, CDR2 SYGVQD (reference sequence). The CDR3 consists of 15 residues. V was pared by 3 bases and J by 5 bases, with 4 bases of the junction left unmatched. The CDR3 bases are TGCGCCAGCAGTGAACTAGCGGGGGGGCCGAACGAGCAGTACTTC. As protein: CASSELAGGPNEQYF.

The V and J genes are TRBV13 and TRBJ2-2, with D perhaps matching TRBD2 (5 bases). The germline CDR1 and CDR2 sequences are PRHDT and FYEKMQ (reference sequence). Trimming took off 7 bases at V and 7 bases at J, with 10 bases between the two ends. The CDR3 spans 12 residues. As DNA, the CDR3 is TGTGCCAGCAACGGGGTCAGCGGGGAGCTGTTTTTT. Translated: CASNGVSGELFF.

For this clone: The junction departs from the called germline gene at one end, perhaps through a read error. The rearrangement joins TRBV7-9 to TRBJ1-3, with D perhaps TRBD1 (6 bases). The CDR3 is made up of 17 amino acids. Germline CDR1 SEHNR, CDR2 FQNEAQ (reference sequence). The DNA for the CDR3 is TGTGCCAGCATCTTAGGGGAACAGGGTTGGGCTGGAAACACCATATATTTT. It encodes CASILGEQGWAGNTIYF. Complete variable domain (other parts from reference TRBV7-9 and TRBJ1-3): DTGVSQNPRHKITKRGQNVTFRCDPISEHNRLYWYRQTLGQGPEFLTYFQNEAQLEKSRLLSDRFSAERPKGSFSTLEIQRTEQGDSAMYLCASILGEQGWAGNTIYFGEGSWLTVV.

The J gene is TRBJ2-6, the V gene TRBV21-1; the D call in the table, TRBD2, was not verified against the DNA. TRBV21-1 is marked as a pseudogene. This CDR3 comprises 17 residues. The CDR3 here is CASSGGSVHLGANVLTF. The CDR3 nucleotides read TGTGCCAGCAGCGGAGGGTCCGTTCATCTGGGGGCCAACGTCCTGACTTTC.

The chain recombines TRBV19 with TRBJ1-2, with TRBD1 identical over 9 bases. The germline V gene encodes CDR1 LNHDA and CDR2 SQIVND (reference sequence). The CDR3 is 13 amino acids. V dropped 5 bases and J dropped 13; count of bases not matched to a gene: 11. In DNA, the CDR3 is TGTGCCAGTAGTTGGGGACAGGGCCTCCGCCTCACCTTC. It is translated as CASSWGQGLRLTF. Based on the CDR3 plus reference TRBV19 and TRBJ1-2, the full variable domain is DGGITQSPKYLFRKEGQNVTLSCEQNLNHDAMYWYRQDPGQGLRLIYYSQIVNDFQKGDIAEGYSVSREKKESFPLTVTSAQKNPTAFYLCASSWGQGLRLTFGSGTRLTVV.

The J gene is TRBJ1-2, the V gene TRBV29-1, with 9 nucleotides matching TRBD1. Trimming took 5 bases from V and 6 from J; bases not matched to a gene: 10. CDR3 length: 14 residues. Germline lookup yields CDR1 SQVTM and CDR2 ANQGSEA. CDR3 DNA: TGCAGCGTTCCCACCCCCACAGGGGGCGATGGCTACACCTTC. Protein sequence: CSVPTPTGGDGYTF.

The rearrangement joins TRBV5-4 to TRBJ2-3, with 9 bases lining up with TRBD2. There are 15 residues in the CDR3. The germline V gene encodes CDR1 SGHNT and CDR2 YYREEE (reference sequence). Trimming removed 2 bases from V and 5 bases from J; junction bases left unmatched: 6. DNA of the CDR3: TGTGCCAGCAGCTTCCGCGGGGGGGCCCTAGATACGCAGTATTTT. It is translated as CASSFRGGALDTQYF.

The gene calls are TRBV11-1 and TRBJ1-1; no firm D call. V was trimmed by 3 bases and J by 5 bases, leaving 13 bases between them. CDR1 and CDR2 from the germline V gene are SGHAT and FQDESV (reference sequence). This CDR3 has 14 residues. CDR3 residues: CASSLEGYRTEAFF. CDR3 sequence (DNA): TGTGCCAGCAGCTTGGAGGGATATCGTACTGAAGCTTTCTTT.

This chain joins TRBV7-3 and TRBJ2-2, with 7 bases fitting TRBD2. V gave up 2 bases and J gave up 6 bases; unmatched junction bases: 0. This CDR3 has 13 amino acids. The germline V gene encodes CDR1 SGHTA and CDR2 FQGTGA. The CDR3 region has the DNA TGTGCCAGCAGCTTAGCGGGGGCCGGGGAGCTGTTTTTT. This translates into CASSLAGAGELFF.

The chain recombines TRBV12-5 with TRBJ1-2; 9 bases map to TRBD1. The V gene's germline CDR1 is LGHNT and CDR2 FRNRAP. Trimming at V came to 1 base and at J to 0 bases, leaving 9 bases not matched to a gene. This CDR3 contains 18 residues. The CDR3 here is CASGLAGTGNVTNYGYTF. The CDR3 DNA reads TGTGCTAGTGGTTTGGCCGGGACAGGGAATGTGACTAACTATGGCTACACCTTC.

The CDR3 region is CASSDGDSNYGYTF. The DNA of the CDR3 is TGTGCCAGCAGTGACGGGGACAGCAACTATGGCTACACCTTC. The V and J genes are TRBV6-4 and TRBJ1-2, with 7 bases matching TRBD1. Per germline, CDR1 MRHNA and CDR2 SNTAGT. CDR3 length: 14 residues. Germline trimming cut 2 bases from V and 2 bases from J; bases unmatched to any gene: 2.

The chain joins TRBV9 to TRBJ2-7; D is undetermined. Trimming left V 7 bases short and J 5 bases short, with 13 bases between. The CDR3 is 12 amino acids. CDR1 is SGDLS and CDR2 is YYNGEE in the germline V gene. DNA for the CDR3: TGTGCCAGCGGCGGCTTTGCTAACGAGCAGTACTTC. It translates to CASGGFANEQYF.

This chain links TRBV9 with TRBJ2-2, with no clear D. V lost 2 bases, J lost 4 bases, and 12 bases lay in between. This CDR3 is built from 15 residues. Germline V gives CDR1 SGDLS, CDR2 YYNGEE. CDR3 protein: CASSVPGSSTGELFF. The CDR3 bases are TGTGCCAGCAGCGTTCCCGGGTCGAGCACCGGGGAGCTGTTTTTT.

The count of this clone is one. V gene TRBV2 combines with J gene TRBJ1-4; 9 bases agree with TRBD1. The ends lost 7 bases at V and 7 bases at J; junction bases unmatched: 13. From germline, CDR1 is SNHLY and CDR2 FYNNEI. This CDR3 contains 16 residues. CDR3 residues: CASIPLRDRVAEKLFF. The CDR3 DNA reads TGTGCCAGCATTCCACTCCGGGACAGGGTTGCTGAAAAACTGTTTTTT.

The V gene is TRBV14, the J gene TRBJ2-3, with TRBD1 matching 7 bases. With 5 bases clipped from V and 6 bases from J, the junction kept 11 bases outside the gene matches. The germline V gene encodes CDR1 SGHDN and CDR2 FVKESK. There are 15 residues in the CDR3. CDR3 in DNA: TGTGCCAGCAGCTCGACGAGGGGGCAGTGGGATACGCAGTATTTT. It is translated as CASSSTRGQWDTQYF.

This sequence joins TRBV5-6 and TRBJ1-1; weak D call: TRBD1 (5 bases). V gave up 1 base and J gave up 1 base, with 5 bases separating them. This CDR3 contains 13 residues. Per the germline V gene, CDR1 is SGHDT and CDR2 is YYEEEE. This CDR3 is CASSLQGNTEAFF. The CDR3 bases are TGTGCCAGCAGCTTGCAGGGGAACACTGAAGCTTTCTTT.

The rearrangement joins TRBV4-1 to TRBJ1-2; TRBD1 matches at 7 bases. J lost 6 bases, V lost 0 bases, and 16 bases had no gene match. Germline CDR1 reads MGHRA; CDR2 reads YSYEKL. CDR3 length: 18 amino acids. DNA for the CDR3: TGCGCCAGCAGCCAAGATCTGAAACAGGGGAAAGGACATGATGGCTACACCTTC. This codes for CASSQDLKQGKGHDGYTF.

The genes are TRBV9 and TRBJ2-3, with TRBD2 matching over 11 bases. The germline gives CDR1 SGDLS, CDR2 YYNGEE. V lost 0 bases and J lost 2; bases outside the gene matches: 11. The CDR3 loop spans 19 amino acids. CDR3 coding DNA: TGTGCCAGCAGCGTAGGGGAACACTTGACTAGCGGGGCCACAGATACGCAGTATTTT. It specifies CASSVGEHLTSGATDTQYF.